This T cell receptor beta chain derives from a study of cytomegalovirus exposure and HLA in healthy donors. Study-level background: It was reported in a later analysis that the same platform had been used for the roughly 110 validation repertoires as for the 666 first-cohort repertoires. Study-level findings and limits: The authors listed roughly 150 TCR beta chains as cytomegalovirus-associated.

Germline V lookup: CDR1 SGHRS, CDR2 YFSETQ. Deletions cut 4 bases from V and 7 bases from J, with 11 bases between. The CDR3 contains 13 residues. The donors formed part of the approximately 130-subject validation cohort, distinct from the approximately 630-subject first cohort. Only in-frame clones appear in the TCRdb table, and some are missing; sequencing was by immunoSEQ multiplex PCR. Among 150,000 to 200,000 clones, just under 90% were seen once, and the ten largest hold 10%. A word on this clone: Its matching antigen is unknown.

V is TRBV5-1 and J is TRBJ2-2; D is unresolved. This TCR came from a woman under 30 in good health and CMV-seropositive. Material: PBMCs. CDR3 sequence reads: CASSPEAVGELFF. CDR3 sequence (DNA): TGCGCCAGCAGCCCTGAAGCCGTCGGGGAGCTGTTTTTT.